This T cell receptor beta chain appears in the sequencing data of a study of T cells after yellow fever vaccination. The overall study: Preparation used SMART-Seq v4 Ultra Low Input for the low-cell-number fractions.

Trimming cost V 0 bases and J 6 bases, with 20 bases left between them. The CDR3 contains 17 residues. Germline V lookup: CDR1 SGHAT, CDR2 FQNNGV. UMIs and a universal primer site were added when TCR cDNA was made by 5'RACE template switching. TCRdb used MiXCR to reprocess the 5' RACE reads, holding one entry per CDR3 protein. The table shows about 300,000 distinct CDR3 sequences, with 4% occurring only once. Study-level results: Within FACS-sorted repertoires, abundant clonotypes contaminating from the bulk population could be present.

This clonotype was picked up a small number of times. Its antigen is unknown. The rearrangement joins TRBV11-2 to TRBJ2-5; D gene uncertain. This receptor was taken from a man aged 18-30 years who received the YFV17D yellow fever vaccine. The specimen was PBMCs, collected 5 days after the yellow fever booster vaccination. CDR3 sequence: CASSLDVIRAGRQTQYF. CDR3 nucleotide sequence: TGTGCCAGCAGCTTAGATGTCATCCGGGCCGGAAGGCAGACCCAGTACTTC.